This TCR beta chain was identified during a study of blood T cell repertoires in COVID-19. Overall study context: The study drew acute and convalescent COVID-19 samples from the United States, Italy and Spain. Nucleic acid was either cDNA or gDNA, and it came from T cells, B-cell-depleted T cells, or PBMCs.

Trimming cost V 6 bases and J 5 bases; bases outside gene matches: 5. This CDR3 spans 13 amino acids. Looked up from germline, CDR1 is MNHEY and CDR2 is SVGAGI. TCRdb keeps only in-frame clones here, not all; method: immunoSEQ multiplex PCR. The table records 200,000 to 250,000 clones, about three quarters of them present only once. This sequence joins TRBV6-5 and TRBJ2-5; 8 bases are a match to TRBD1. This TCR was sampled from a woman aged 70-85 years with acute or convalescent COVID-19. The sample consisted of peripheral blood. The CDR3 is CASRSGGGETQYF. The CDR3, as DNA: TGTGCCAGCAGATCAGGGGGCGGGGAGACCCAGTACTTC.